These T cell receptor beta chains were read from a single sample in a study of CD8+ T cells in alopecia areata. Measured with immunoSEQ multiplex PCR; TCRdb has only the in-frame clones, and not every one. The profile covers fewer than 250,000 clones, with about 53% appearing a single time and around 0.46% taken by the ten largest. Sequenced here: CD4+ T cells sorted from blood, sampled at week 0. The receptors shown here come from a human donor with alopecia areata. CDR3s include the opening cysteine and the closing phenylalanine or tryptophan. Fields, in order: J gene, V gene, CDR3 protein.

J gene: TRBJ1-5; V gene: TRBV5-6; CDR3 protein: CASSTGGNQPQHF
J gene: TRBJ2-7; V gene: TRBV6-5; CDR3 protein: CASSSATGGYEQYF
J gene: TRBJ1-1; V gene: TRBV29-1; CDR3 protein: CSARTLDRGSEAFF
J gene: TRBJ2-7; V gene: TRBV7-6; CDR3 protein: CASSLPLRSEQYF
J gene: TRBJ2-1; V gene: TRBV20-1; CDR3 protein: CSARGGSEQFF
J gene: TRBJ2-7; V gene: TRBV30; CDR3 protein: CAWHRGPYEQYF
J gene: TRBJ2-7; V gene: TRBV6-1; CDR3 protein: CASSESWTYEQYF
J gene: TRBJ1-2; V gene: TRBV7-9; CDR3 protein: CASSLPGLAYGYTF
J gene: TRBJ2-2; V gene: TRBV30; CDR3 protein: CAHTGGGLNTGELFF
J gene: TRBJ2-7; V gene: TRBV6-6; CDR3 protein: CASSRTVTSYEQYF
J gene: TRBJ1-5; V gene: TRBV5-6; CDR3 protein: CASSRGQGDQPQHF
J gene: TRBJ2-3; V gene: TRBV2; CDR3 protein: CASSEDRGFTDTQYF
J gene: TRBJ2-6; V gene: TRBV5-1; CDR3 protein: CASSTRQVSGANVLTF
J gene: TRBJ1-1; V gene: TRBV5-1; CDR3 protein: CASSLAGKGLTFF
J gene: TRBJ2-7; V gene: TRBV30; CDR3 protein: CAWSVGTGRTYEQYF
J gene: TRBJ2-2; V gene: TRBV6-1; CDR3 protein: CASQSGWGNTGELFF
J gene: TRBJ1-5; V gene: TRBV27; CDR3 protein: CASSLFGQGADQPQHF
J gene: TRBJ2-1; V gene: TRBV27; CDR3 protein: CASSPRTGRSEQFF
J gene: TRBJ1-5; V gene: TRBV2; CDR3 protein: CASSEQGMGNQPQHF
J gene: TRBJ1-2; V gene: TRBV10-2; CDR3 protein: CASTQGRGYGYTF
J gene: TRBJ2-6; V gene: TRBV5-1; CDR3 protein: CASSSTTQGVTANVLTF
J gene: TRBJ2-7; V gene: TRBV29-1; CDR3 protein: CSVEKTGRHEQYF
J gene: TRBJ1-5; V gene: TRBV2; CDR3 protein: CAGRGEDQPQHF
J gene: TRBJ2-1; V gene: TRBV2; CDR3 protein: CASSEHRVNEQFF
J gene: TRBJ2-1; V gene: TRBV25-1; CDR3 protein: CASSDEEPHNEQFF
J gene: TRBJ1-1; V gene: TRBV5-4; CDR3 protein: CASSRQVDTEAFF
J gene: TRBJ2-5; V gene: TRBV5-1; CDR3 protein: CASSSVGGTVQETQYF
J gene: TRBJ1-1; V gene: TRBV6-6; CDR3 protein: CASSFSTGRTEAFF
J gene: TRBJ1-5; V gene: TRBV5-1; CDR3 protein: CASSYTGTDQPQHF